A single sample is the source of the 13 T cell receptor beta chains below, sequenced in a study of T cell responses to AZD1222 COVID-19 vaccine. Libraries were prepared by immunoSEQ multiplex PCR; TCRdb keeps only in-frame clonotypes and omits some of them. The table includes approximately 110,000 clones, more than 70% detected once. Specimen: peripheral blood, collected on day 0 of AZD1222 vaccination. The receptors stem from an adult in good health.

The gene calls are TRBV2 and TRBJ1-4; D might be TRBD1 (6 bases). CDR1 and CDR2 from the germline V gene are SNHLY and FYNNEI. The CDR3 loop spans 15 amino acids. The V end lost 4 bases, the J end lost 8 bases, and 17 bases lay between the germline ends. This chain's CDR3 is CASSGQQGSGEKLFF. For the CDR3, the DNA is TGTGCCAGCAGTGGGCAACAGGGTTCGGGCGAAAAACTGTTTTTT.

The chain links TRBV18 to TRBJ1-4; 7 nucleotides line up with TRBD1. Germline CDR1 reads KGHSH; CDR2 reads LQKENI. With 7 bases clipped from V and 8 bases from J, the junction kept 16 bases outside the gene matches. This CDR3 has 16 residues. The CDR3, as DNA: TGTGCCAGCTTCTCAGGCGAGACAGGGATGGGCGAAAAACTGTTTTTT. It codes for CASFSGETGMGEKLFF.

V usage is TRBV7-2 and J usage is TRBJ1-2; D gene uncertain. Per germline, CDR1 SGHTA and CDR2 FQGNSA. This CDR3 comprises 15 residues. V dropped 7 bases and J dropped 2 bases, with 17 bases sitting between them. In DNA, the CDR3 is TGTGCCAGCACCAGGCCAGAAGACCGCAACTATGGCTACACCTTC. Amino acid sequence: CASTRPEDRNYGYTF.

This clone was seen a few times. The chain links TRBV2 to TRBJ2-2; maybe TRBD1 (5 bases). Looked up from germline, CDR1 is SNHLY and CDR2 is FYNNEI. The ends were cut back, 4 bases at V and 4 bases at J, with 10 bases in the middle. The CDR3 has 14 residues. The CDR3 sequence is CASSARDSTGELFF. CDR3 DNA: TGTGCCAGCAGTGCCAGAGACAGCACCGGGGAGCTGTTTTTT.

The CDR3 sequence: CASSLGGTEARNTIYF. CDR3 nucleotide sequence: TGTGCCAGCAGTTTAGGCGGGACGGAGGCCAGAAACACCATATATTTT. This sequence joins TRBV28 and TRBJ1-3; D is possibly TRBD1 (5 bases). V gave up 2 bases and J gave up 5 bases, with 16 bases separating them. Germline CDR1 MDHEN, CDR2 SYDVKM. There are 16 residues in the CDR3. The full variable domain, with the rest looked up from reference TRBV28 and TRBJ1-3, is DVKVTQSSRYLVKRTGEKVFLECVQDMDHENMFWYRQDPGLGLRLIYFSYDVKMKEKGDIPEGYSVSREKKERFSLILESASTNQTSMYLCASSLGGTEARNTIYFGEGSWLTVV.

The chain uses TRBV7-8 and TRBJ1-2; tentative D call: TRBD1 (6 bases). Germline V gene data show CDR1 as SGHVS and CDR2 as FQNEAQ. This CDR3 contains 15 residues. V lost 0 bases, J lost 0 bases, and 8 bases lay in between. CDR3 region: CASSLAGGSNYGYTF. CDR3 in DNA: TGTGCCAGCAGCTTAGCAGGGGGATCTAACTATGGCTACACCTTC.

This clone has just one count. The V call is TRBV7-2, the J call TRBJ1-2; 8 bases fit TRBD1. The V gene end was trimmed by 6 bases and the J gene end by 4 bases; junction bases not matched to a gene: 10. The length of the CDR3 is 15 residues. Germline CDR1 is SGHTA and CDR2 is FQGNSA. The CDR3 DNA sequence: TGTGCCAGCAGGGCAGGACAGGGTCTCAGCTATGGCTACACCTTC. Protein product: CASRAGQGLSYGYTF.

V and J are TRBV5-1 and TRBJ2-1, with a weak D call TRBD1 (7 bases). Trimming shortened V by 1 base and J by 6 bases, and 11 bases separated the two germline ends. Per germline, CDR1 SGHRS and CDR2 YFSETQ. This CDR3 is 14 amino acids long. DNA of the CDR3: TGCGCCAGCAGCTTGACAGGGGAGGTCAATGAGCAGTTCTTC. Amino acid sequence: CASSLTGEVNEQFF.

The rearrangement links TRBV10-2 to TRBJ1-1; D unclear. The CDR3 length is 14 residues. The V and J ends lost 0 bases and 1 base respectively, with 6 bases between them. Germline lookup yields CDR1 WSHSY and CDR2 SAAADI. The CDR3 loop is CASSESGGNTEAFF. DNA for the CDR3: TGCGCCAGCAGTGAGTCAGGCGGGAACACTGAAGCTTTCTTT.

This clone showed up just a few times. The chain employs TRBV19 and TRBJ1-5; 8 bases match TRBD1. Germline CDR1 LNHDA, CDR2 SQIVND (reference sequence). The CDR3 has 13 amino acids. The J segment lost 5 bases and the V segment lost 6 bases, leaving 3 bases of the junction unmatched. CDR3 residues: CASSQGADQPQHF. The DNA for the CDR3 is TGTGCCAGTAGCCAGGGGGCAGATCAGCCCCAGCATTTT.

This clone was observed once. The chain combines TRBV7-2 with TRBJ2-7; tentatively, D is TRBD1 (5 bases). The germline V and J ends were trimmed by 3 bases and 5 bases, with 14 bases remaining between them. The CDR3 totals 14 residues. In germline, CDR1 is SGHTA, CDR2 FQGNSA. The chain's CDR3 is CASSLTIGANEQYF. The CDR3 bases are TGTGCCAGCAGCTTGACAATTGGGGCGAACGAGCAGTACTTC.

V gene TRBV5-1 combines with J gene TRBJ2-1, with 8 bases fitting TRBD2. Germline V lookup: CDR1 SGHRS, CDR2 YFSETQ. The CDR3 sequence is 16 residues long. V lost 3 bases, J lost 6 bases, and 11 bases stayed unmatched. The CDR3 coding sequence is TGCGCCAGCAGCTGGACAGCGGGGGCTACCTCCAATGAGCAGTTCTTC. Residues: CASSWTAGATSNEQFF.

This clone was seen only once. This chain connects TRBV4-2 to TRBJ1-5; D remains ambiguous. V lost 4 bases, J lost 6 bases, and 13 bases lay in between. CDR3 length: 14 residues. Germline V gene lookup returns CDR1 LGHNA and CDR2 YNFKEQ. CDR3 sequence: CASSRTAGSQPQHF. CDR3 nucleotide sequence: TGTGCCAGCAGCCGGACCGCCGGGAGTCAGCCCCAGCATTTT.